This passage covers 7 T cell receptor beta chains from one sample sequenced in a study of esophageal squamous cell carcinoma under preoperative chemotherapy. Time point in this sample: after preoperative PTX-NDP chemotherapy. TCRdb re-called the PCR reads with MiXCR, one entry per CDR3 protein. The sample has 9,500 to 12,000 distinct CDR3 sequences; 63% are singletons. This sample was obtained from a patient given preoperative chemotherapy. The receptor set was obtained from a human donor with esophageal squamous cell carcinoma. The donor label of this sample is uncertain.

As concerns this clonotype: One junction end does not reproduce the germline sequence, and a read error may be involved. The DNA for the CDR3 is TGTGCCAGCAGTACAGGCAACAATGAGCAGTATTTC. Its protein is CASSTGNNEQYF. The rearrangement uses TRBV6-1 and TRBJ2-1, with a tentative D call TRBD1 (5 bases). There are 12 residues in the CDR3. Germline V gene lookup returns CDR1 MNHNS and CDR2 SASEGT.

In DNA form, the CDR3 reads TGTGCCAGCAGTGAAATGGACAGCTCAGATACGCAGTATTTT. Protein product: CASSEMDSSDTQYF. The V and J genes are TRBV6-1 and TRBJ2-3, with D perhaps TRBD1 (6 bases). Germline CDR1 reads MNHNS; CDR2 reads SASEGT. Trimming stripped 2 bases from V and 4 bases from J, with 10 bases between. There are 14 residues in the CDR3.

Regarding this clonotype: A junction end diverges from the germline sequence, so it may reflect a read error. The rearrangement uses TRBV6-2 or TRBV6-3 and TRBJ2-1; D uncertain. Germline V gene sequence: CDR1 MNHEY, CDR2 SVGEGT. The CDR3 runs 11 residues. The CDR3 loop is CATVTLDEQFF. For the CDR3, the DNA is TGTGCCACCGTGACTCTAGATGAGCAGTTCTTT.

This clonotype came up once. V and J are TRBV6-1 and TRBJ2-4; 8 bases align to TRBD2. CDR1 is MNHNS, CDR2 SASEGT, per germline. Unmatched junction bases numbered 32, after V lost 6 bases and J lost 13 bases. CDR3 size: 20 residues. The CDR3, as DNA: TGTGCCAGCAGCTCACGAGGTCGCGTCTCGGGACTAGGGGCCAAAGATACGCAGTACTTC. Translated, it gives CASSSRGRVSGLGAKDTQYF.

This clonotype is classed as medium-sized. The V and J genes are TRBV7-2 and TRBJ2-2, with no clear D. V lost 1 base and J lost 7, with 4 bases in between. Germline V gene lookup returns CDR1 SGHTA and CDR2 FQGNSA. This CDR3 region has 12 residues. CDR3 sequence: CASSLVSGELFF. The CDR3 nucleotides read TGTGCCAGCAGCTTAGTTAGCGGGGAGCTGTTTTTT. The full variable domain, in which reference TRBV7-2 and TRBJ2-2 provide the parts outside the CDR3, is GAGVSQSPSNKVTEKGKDVELRCDPISGHTALYWYRQSLGQGLEFLIYFQGNSAPDKSGLPSDRFSAERTGGSVSTLTIQRTQQEDSAVYLCASSLVSGELFFGEGSRLTVL.

Concerning this clonotype: The junction differs from germline at one of its ends, possibly a read error. J is TRBJ2-5 and V is TRBV6-1; TRBD1 or TRBD2 may be the D gene (5 bases each). The germline V gene has CDR1 MNHNS and CDR2 SASEGT. There are 20 residues in the CDR3. The CDR3 loop is CASSSRGLLSGLGDQETQYF. CDR3 bases: TGTGCCAGCAGCTCACGAGGTCTCCTCTCGGGGCTAGGGGATCAAGAGACGCAGTACTTT.

J is TRBJ2-1 and V is TRBV6-1, with TRBD2 matching over 9 bases. CDR1 is MNHNS and CDR2 is SASEGT in the germline V gene. Trimming cost V 3 bases and J 2 bases; bases outside gene matches: 5. The CDR3 runs to 16 residues. CDR3 coding DNA: TGTGCCAGCAGTGATGGTCTAGCGGGAACCTACAATGAGCAGTTCTTC. Amino acids: CASSDGLAGTYNEQFF.